This T cell receptor (beta chain) was obtained from a study of blood T cells in healthy people across ages. Overall study context: Every two T cells gave about one barcoded beta molecule via template switching. Study outcomes and limitations: Estimated diversity that came from one million T cells was considered an underestimate.

The authors isolated at least 6 million PBMCs per sample. Each sample yielded at least 6 micrograms of PBMC total RNA. A second PCR of 7 to 11 cycles used a sample-barcoded 5' primer and a J-beta primer mix. TCRdb re-analysed the 5' RACE reads in MiXCR, keeping a single row per CDR3 protein. The sample includes 1.5 million to 2 million distinct CDR3 sequences, about two fifths of them seen just once. The count of this clonotype is one. Its antigen is unknown. The source of this sequence is a human donor in good health. Sequenced input: blood.

The CDR3 DNA sequence: TGTGCCAGCAGTTTATCCCCCCCAGCGGGGGGGCTTGAGAGCACAGATACGCAGTATTTT. Amino acid sequence: CASSLSPPAGGLESTDTQYF. The J gene is TRBJ2-3, the V gene TRBV27, with TRBD2 matching over 10 bases. Trimming removed 0 bases from V and 0 bases from J; junction bases left unmatched: 12. There are 20 residues in the CDR3. Germline loops: CDR1 MNHEY, CDR2 SMNVEV (reference sequence).